Listed below are T cell receptor beta chains from one sample, sequenced in a study of cytomegalovirus exposure and HLA in healthy donors. TCRdb's copy holds only in-frame clones and misses some; the assay was immunoSEQ multiplex PCR. The data show 180,000 or so clones, with about 9.4% seen just once and approximately 1.5% held by the top ten. Material for sequencing was PBMCs. The receptors shown here come from a woman in her thirties in good health and CMV-seropositive. Both conserved end residues are part of each CDR3. Fields, in order: J gene, CDR3 length, D gene, clone size, V gene, CDR3 protein, CDR3 DNA. A D gene is named only where the DNA matches it firmly. The size of a clone is reported for some rows only, either as once, few or many, or as a class for expanded clones.

TRBJ2-5 12 . many TRBV2 CASSYQEETQYF TGTGCCAGCAGCTACCAAGAAGAGACCCAGTACTTC
TRBJ2-7 17 TRBD2 few TRBV4-1 CASSQAFTKVAGYEQYF TGCGCCAGCAGCCAAGCCTTCACGAAGGTAGCGGGGTACGAGCAGTACTTC
TRBJ2-5 14 TRBD2 few TRBV5-1 CASSTIAGWETQYF TGCGCCAGCAGCACAATAGCGGGATGGGAGACCCAGTACTTC
TRBJ2-7 15 TRBD2 few TRBV6-5 CASSYGISGRSEQYF TGTGCCAGCAGTTACGGAATTAGCGGGAGAAGCGAGCAGTACTTC
TRBJ2-3 16 . few TRBV30 CAWSVRWLASTDTQYF TGTGCCTGGAGTGTAAGGTGGCTAGCATCGACAGATACGCAGTATTTT
TRBJ2-1 15 TRBD1 few TRBV7-7 CASSLRGGHYNEQFF TGTGCCAGCAGCTTACGAGGGGGCCACTACAATGAGCAGTTCTTC
TRBJ2-1 18 . few TRBV10-2 CASSVQASLVSSYNEQFF TGCGCCAGCAGTGTGCAAGCTTCTCTAGTCAGCTCCTACAATGAGCAGTTCTTC
TRBJ2-2 15 . . TRBV30 CASTRGAANTGELFF TGTGCCTCGACCCGGGGTGCGGCGAACACCGGGGAGCTGTTTTTT
TRBJ2-1 15 TRBD2 few TRBV13 CASSGLADFYNEQFF TGTGCCAGCAGCGGACTAGCGGACTTCTACAATGAGCAGTTCTTC
TRBJ2-7 15 TRBD2 . TRBV7-2 CASRLAGAGSYEQYF TGTGCCAGCAGATTAGCGGGAGCTGGGTCCTACGAGCAGTACTTC
TRBJ2-1 14 . . TRBV2 CASSRRSSYNEQFF TGTGCCAGCAGTCGGAGAAGCTCCTACAATGAGCAGTTCTTC
TRBJ1-2 14 . few TRBV5-1 CASSLGQAYYGYTF TGCGCCAGCAGCTTGGGACAGGCCTACTATGGCTACACCTTC
TRBJ2-5 16 TRBD2 few TRBV6-6 CASSFRLAGYQETQYF TGTGCCAGCAGCTTTCGACTAGCGGGGTATCAAGAGACCCAGTACTTC
TRBJ2-2 16 . . TRBV7-6 CASSLDWGRDTGELFF TGTGCCAGCAGCTTAGATTGGGGGCGCGACACCGGGGAGCTGTTTTTT
TRBJ2-7 15 TRBD1 few TRBV5-1 CASSLGDRGRNEQYF TGCGCCAGCAGCTTGGGGGACAGGGGGCGGAACGAGCAGTACTTC
TRBJ2-1 15 . . TRBV30 CAWSPQNSGNNEQFF TGTGCCTGGAGTCCACAAAACAGCGGAAACAATGAGCAGTTCTTC
TRBJ1-2 14 . . TRBV6-5 CASSPEVPPYGYTF TGTGCCAGCAGCCCAGAGGTTCCTCCCTATGGCTACACCTTC
TRBJ1-5 14 . . TRBV25-1 CASSESRYIGPQHF TGTGCCAGCAGTGAATCTAGATATATCGGGCCCCAGCATTTT
TRBJ1-5 16 TRBD1 few TRBV30 CACRDRGPYSNQPQHF TGTGCCTGCCGGGACAGGGGGCCGTATAGCAATCAGCCCCAGCATTTT
TRBJ2-6 22 . . TRBV7-8 CASSLFPNTGPDLSSGANVLTF TGTGCCAGCAGCTTATTTCCCAACACAGGGCCCGATTTAAGCTCTGGGGCCAACGTCCTGACTTTC
TRBJ1-3 14 . few TRBV1 CTSSQGRGQNTIYF TGCACCAGCAGCCAGGGCCGAGGGCAGAACACCATATATTTT
TRBJ1-4 14 TRBD1 few TRBV2 CASSQGATNEKLFF TGTGCCAGCAGTCAGGGGGCAACTAATGAAAAACTGTTTTTT
TRBJ1-2 14 . . TRBV13 CASSLGRDSYGYTF TGTGCCAGCAGCTTAGGCAGGGACTCCTATGGCTACACCTTC
TRBJ2-7 14 TRBD1 few TRBV10-3 CAVQRTGGSYEQYF TGTGCCGTCCAGAGGACAGGAGGCTCCTACGAGCAGTACTTC
TRBJ2-3 18 TRBD2 . TRBV29-1 CSVESFGGTSGRTDTQYF TGCAGCGTTGAAAGCTTCGGGGGGACTAGCGGGAGGACAGATACGCAGTATTTT
TRBJ2-2 16 TRBD1 . TRBV10-3 CAIPGSDRKGTGELFF TGTGCCATCCCGGGGTCGGACAGGAAGGGCACCGGGGAGCTGTTTTTT
TRBJ1-1 16 . few TRBV5-5 CASSLRSPPMNTEAFF TGTGCCAGCAGCTTAAGAAGCCCCCCTATGAACACTGAAGCTTTCTTT
TRBJ2-7 14 . . TRBV4-2 CASSPTNFDYEQYF TGTGCCAGCAGCCCAACGAACTTTGACTACGAGCAGTACTTC
TRBJ2-3 17 TRBD2 few TRBV5-6 CASSLHLAGGITDTQYF TGTGCCAGCAGCCTACATCTAGCGGGAGGGATCACAGATACGCAGTATTTT
TRBJ2-5 15 TRBD1 few TRBV5-1 CASSISGTGAQTQYF TGCGCCAGCAGCATTAGCGGGACAGGGGCGCAGACCCAGTACTTC
TRBJ2-7 15 . few TRBV5-1 CASSPGFQGTYEQYF TGCGCCAGCAGCCCAGGGTTTCAGGGGACCTACGAGCAGTACTTC
TRBJ2-1 11 . few TRBV6-1 CAHRVHNEQFF TGTGCCCACAGGGTCCACAATGAGCAGTTCTTC
TRBJ2-3 16 . . TRBV7-9 CASSLYGLTSTDTQYF TGTGCCAGCAGCTTATACGGGTTAACTAGCACAGATACGCAGTATTTT
TRBJ1-2 11 TRBD1 few TRBV30 CAWTGGYGYTF TGTGCCTGGACAGGGGGCTATGGCTACACCTTC
TRBJ2-1 15 TRBD2 . TRBV27 CASSSTSGSHNEQFF TGTGCCAGCAGTTCTACTAGCGGGAGTCACAATGAGCAGTTCTTC
TRBJ2-7 18 . . TRBV19 CASSIYLATATRSYEQYF TGTGCCAGTAGTATTTATTTGGCGACAGCCACAAGATCCTACGAGCAGTACTTC
TRBJ1-1 15 TRBD1 . TRBV7-9 CASNPIGTGGTEAFF TGTGCCAGCAACCCTATTGGGACAGGGGGCACTGAAGCTTTCTTT
TRBJ2-6 18 TRBD1 few TRBV5-1 CASSSGTGVPSGANVLTF TGCGCCAGCAGCTCCGGGACAGGGGTACCCTCTGGGGCCAACGTCCTGACTTTC
TRBJ2-7 14 . few TRBV7-2 CASTPGGSSYEQYF TGTGCCAGCACCCCGGGTGGCAGCTCCTACGAGCAGTACTTC
TRBJ2-7 12 TRBD2 few TRBV10-2 CASLGTSHEQYF TGCGCCAGCCTTGGGACTAGTCACGAGCAGTACTTC
TRBJ2-3 15 . . TRBV4-1 CASSQRQGIADTQYF TGCGCCAGCAGCCAAAGGCAGGGGATTGCAGATACGCAGTATTTT
TRBJ2-3 15 TRBD1 . TRBV5-1 CASSFLQGSTDTQYF TGCGCCAGCAGCTTTCTACAGGGGAGCACAGATACGCAGTATTTT
TRBJ1-1 14 TRBD1 few TRBV9 CASSVWKDRDGAFF TGTGCCAGCAGCGTATGGAAGGACAGGGACGGAGCTTTCTTT
TRBJ2-7 14 . . TRBV30 CAWRRLGGYYEQYF TGTGCCTGGAGGAGACTAGGAGGTTACTACGAGCAGTACTTC
TRBJ1-4 12 . few TRBV29-1 CSVGLLKEKLFF TGCAGCGTGGGACTTCTAAAAGAAAAACTGTTTTTT
TRBJ2-7 14 TRBD2 . TRBV9 CASSPSGIIYEQYF TGTGCCAGCAGCCCTAGCGGGATAATCTACGAGCAGTACTTC
TRBJ1-4 13 . few TRBV2 CASRRGFNEKLFF TGTGCCAGCAGGCGAGGATTTAATGAAAAACTGTTTTTT
TRBJ2-5 12 . few TRBV7-6 CASSFPGETQYF TGTGCCAGCAGCTTCCCCGGGGAGACCCAGTACTTC
TRBJ2-2 13 TRBD1 . TRBV10-1 CASSYRGPGELFF TGCGCCAGCAGCTACAGGGGCCCCGGGGAGCTGTTTTTT
TRBJ2-7 12 . . TRBV2 CASSVDTFEQYF TGTGCCAGCAGTGTGGACACCTTCGAGCAGTACTTC
TRBJ1-2 14 TRBD1 few TRBV6-4 CASTRQGSFYGYTF TGTGCCAGCACCCGACAGGGTTCCTTCTATGGCTACACCTTC
TRBJ2-3 11 . . TRBV29-1 CSGTGLDTQYF TGCAGCGGAACAGGGTTAGATACGCAGTATTTT
TRBJ2-2 15 . . TRBV5-4 CASSLAARNTGELFF TGTGCCAGCAGCTTGGCAGCGAGGAACACCGGGGAGCTGTTTTTT
TRBJ1-5 14 . . TRBV27 CASSITGGNQPQHF TGTGCCAGCAGTATCACAGGAGGGAATCAGCCCCAGCATTTT
TRBJ1-1 13 TRBD1 few TRBV10-3 CAMGQGKDTEAFF TGTGCCATGGGACAGGGAAAAGATACTGAAGCTTTCTTT
TRBJ2-3 19 TRBD2 . TRBV7-9 CASSLGLAGAHAGTDTQYF TGTGCCAGCAGCTTAGGTTTAGCGGGAGCCCACGCAGGCACAGATACGCAGTATTTT
TRBJ2-1 18 TRBD2 few TRBV7-7 CASSSSPMGLAGANEQFF TGTGCCAGCAGCTCATCCCCAATGGGACTAGCGGGAGCTAATGAGCAGTTCTTC